The clone carrying this TCR beta chain has ten or more counts. Its antigen is currently unknown. TCRdb re-analyzed the PCR reads using MiXCR. Of more than 90,000 clones in the sample, about 13% were seen once. The data originate from a study of metastatic and nonmetastatic thyroid tumors. With V trimmed by 3 bases and J by 4 bases, 15 bases remained unmatched. Germline values: CDR1 MGHRA, CDR2 YSYEKL. This CDR3 comprises 17 residues. None of the patients had undergone any treatment ahead of thyroid surgery. General study results and limits: Reportedly, malignant thyroid tumors had significantly higher TCR beta diversity than benign nodules, in blood and tumor.

The sequenced sample was blood. The chain couples TRBV4-1 to TRBJ2-7; 7 bases match TRBD2. This receptor was taken from a female donor with papillary thyroid cancer or a benign thyroid nodule (not recorded which). Some clones in this sample may be carry-over from other donors' samples. Here the CDR3 reads CASSHRQYGGSLYEQYF. In DNA form, the CDR3 reads TGCGCCAGCAGCCACCGCCAGTACGGCGGGAGTCTATACGAGCAGTACTTC.